These 7 T cell receptor beta chains were all obtained from the same sample, sequenced in a study of T-cell reconstitution after alpha-beta-depleted transplantation in children. A library of TCRbeta sequences, prepared with unique molecular identifiers, was generated. TCRdb reprocessed the PCR reads via MiXCR and lists one record per CDR3 protein. The sample yields under 400,000 distinct CDR3 sequences, around 20% seen once. Here the sequenced sample was PBMCs, mostly from graft donor cells, taken 180 days after TCRalphabeta/CD19-depleted stem cell transplant. These receptors were collected from a male patient younger than 18 who had a stem cell transplant for acute lymphoblastic leukemia, so the T cells may come from the graft donor.

There are a few counts of this clonotype. The V and J genes are TRBV7-7 and TRBJ2-1; 10 nucleotides line up with TRBD2. Germline loops: CDR1 SSHAT, CDR2 FNYEAQ (reference sequence). V was pared by 5 bases and J by 6 bases, with 4 bases of the junction left unmatched. The CDR3 is 14 residues long. CDR3 nucleotides: TGTGCCAGCAGCCCGGGACTAGCGATCAATGAGCAGTTCTTC. This codes for CASSPGLAINEQFF.

This clonotype was picked up a small number of times. This sequence joins TRBV5-1 and TRBJ2-5; possibly TRBD2 for D (5 bases). Germline CDR1 and CDR2: SGHRS and YFSETQ. The V and J ends lost 5 bases and 3 bases respectively, with 11 bases between them. The CDR3 is made up of 13 amino acids. The DNA of the CDR3 is TGCGCCAGCAGATGGGCGCGGGAAGAGACCCAGTACTTC. Encoded protein: CASRWAREETQYF. Together with reference TRBV5-1 and TRBJ2-5, the CDR3 gives the full variable domain: KAGVTQTPRYLIKTRGQQVTLSCSPISGHRSVSWYQQTPGQGLQFLFEYFSETQRNKGNFPGRFSGRQFSNSRSEMNVSTLELGDSALYLCASRWAREETQYFGPGTRLLVL.

This sequence joins TRBV9 and TRBJ1-2; TRBD1 matches at 7 bases. After removal of 0 bases from V and 2 bases from J, the junction contained 4 bases not matched to a gene. Germline values: CDR1 SGDLS, CDR2 YYNGEE. The CDR3 loop spans 15 amino acids. The CDR3 loop is CASSVEKGANYGYTF. The CDR3 DNA reads as TGTGCCAGCAGCGTAGAAAAGGGGGCCAACTATGGCTACACCTTC.

The table lists this clonotype with a few counts. The V gene is TRBV3-1, the J gene TRBJ2-5; 11 bases align to TRBD2. In germline, CDR1 is LGHDT, CDR2 YNNKEL (reference sequence). The V and J ends lost 7 bases and 4 bases, in that order; junction bases with no gene match: 8. The CDR3 has 15 residues. The CDR3 is CASTSLAGVLETQYF. For the CDR3, the DNA is TGTGCCAGCACCTCACTAGCGGGAGTATTAGAGACCCAGTACTTC.

The table lists this clonotype with a few counts. The V call is TRBV12-3 or TRBV12-4, the J call TRBJ2-7, with D possibly being TRBD1 or TRBD2 (5 bases each). With 5 bases removed from V and 0 bases from J, the gap between germline ends came to 11 bases. CDR3 length: 14 residues. CDR3 nucleotide sequence: TGTGCCAGCAGTGATAAGGGGAGCTCCTACGAGCAGTACTTC. Translating gives CASSDKGSSYEQYF.

The sample holds a few counts of this clonotype. The V gene is TRBV7-9, the J gene TRBJ1-1; D gene ambiguous. The CDR3 covers 13 residues. Trimming cost V 5 bases and J 1 base, with 8 bases left between them. CDR1 SEHNR and CDR2 FQNEAQ come from the germline V gene (reference sequence). CDR3 coding DNA: TGTGCCAGCAGCGCCACCGAGAACACTGAAGCTTTCTTT. Residues: CASSATENTEAFF.

This clonotype was seen more than once but under ten times. The chain joins TRBV20-1 to TRBJ1-3; tentatively, D is TRBD1 (6 bases). V was trimmed by 4 bases and J by 4 bases, leaving 20 bases between them. CDR3 length equals 16 residues. Germline V gene data show CDR1 as DFQATT and CDR2 as SNEGSKA (reference sequence). The CDR3 protein is CSATRQAGGYGNTIYF. The CDR3 region has the DNA TGCAGTGCTACCAGACAGGCCGGGGGGTACGGAAACACCATATATTTT.